This T cell receptor (beta chain) emerged from a study of blood T cell repertoires in COVID-19. Study in general: The study drew acute and convalescent COVID-19 samples from the United States, Italy and Spain. Sample material is recorded as cDNA or gDNA derived from T cells, B-cell-depleted T cells, or PBMCs.

As processed by the authors: Reference gene primer amplification gave nucleated cell count estimates. The method was immunoSEQ multiplex PCR; TCRdb's version includes in-frame clones alone and lacks a portion of them. The V and J calls and the clone size are those of that table, but D and trimming were determined from the DNA. The sample shows 200,000 to 250,000 clones, about three quarters of them seen only once. The CDR3 is 15 amino acids. The V gene lost 6 bases and the J gene lost 0 bases, with 13 bases spanning the gap. Germline CDR1 reads MDHEN; CDR2 reads SYDVKM. This clonotype was sampled from a woman aged 70-85 years with acute or convalescent COVID-19. The specimen sequenced was peripheral blood. This sequence joins TRBV28 and TRBJ2-3, with D possibly TRBD1 on 5 matching bases. The DNA of the CDR3 is TGTGCCAGCAGCTTCGTTAGGGGAAGCACAGATACGCAGTATTTT. Its protein product is CASSFVRGSTDTQYF.